This record covers a single T cell receptor (beta chain). Its antigen is unknown. This record comes from a study of T-cell memory formation after mild COVID-19. In the study overall: TCR clusters mostly belonged to single donors. General observations from the study: Memory sampled before infection contained some responding clones, suggesting cross-reactive memory joined. Contracting CD8+ clones were enriched in EMRA, CD4+ mainly in CM and EM.

MiXCR, run by TCRdb on the 5' RACE reads, gives a single entry per CDR3 protein. The top ten clones hold about 21% of a sample with more than 300,000 distinct CDR3 sequences, more than 13% of them seen once. CDR3 length: 12 amino acids. Germline V gene data show CDR1 as MDHEN and CDR2 as SYDVKM. V was cut by 6 bases and J by 7 bases, with 12 bases left in between. This TCR was recovered from a man aged 18 to 30 who had mild COVID-19 (a few samples of this study predate the infection). Cell type and time point are not known. The chain carries TRBV28 and TRBJ1-1; D is ambiguous. Sequencing was performed on PBMCs or a T cell subset sorted from them (not recorded which). The CDR3 loop reads CASSPPGNEAFF. The CDR3 DNA follows: TGTGCCAGCAGCCCCCCGGGGAATGAAGCTTTCTTT.